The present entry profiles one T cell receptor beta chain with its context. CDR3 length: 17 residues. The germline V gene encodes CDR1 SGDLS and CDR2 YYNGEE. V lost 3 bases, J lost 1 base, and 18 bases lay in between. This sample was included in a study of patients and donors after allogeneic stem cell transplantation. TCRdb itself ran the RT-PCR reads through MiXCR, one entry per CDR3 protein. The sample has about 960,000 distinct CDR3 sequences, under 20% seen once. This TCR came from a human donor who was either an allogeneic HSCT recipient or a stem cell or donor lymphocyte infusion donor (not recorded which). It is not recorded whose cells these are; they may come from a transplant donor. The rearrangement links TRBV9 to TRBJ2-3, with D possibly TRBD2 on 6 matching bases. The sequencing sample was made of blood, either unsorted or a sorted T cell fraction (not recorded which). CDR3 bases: TGTGCCAGCAGCGCCCGGATCCTTAGCGGCGGCACAGATACGCAGTATTTT. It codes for CASSARILSGGTDTQYF.